This T cell receptor (beta chain) was documented in a study of spatial heterogeneity in lung cancer. General study points: For expanded intratumoral alpha and beta TCRs, counts tracked tumor mutation counts.

Time point noted: sample taken at primary tumor resection. Comment on this clonotype: Its antigen is not known.

TCRdb used MiXCR to reprocess the 5' RACE reads, holding one entry per CDR3 protein. The sample includes around 10,000 distinct CDR3 sequences, less than 6% of them seen just once. The J segment lost 5 bases and the V segment lost 4 bases, leaving 8 bases of the junction unmatched. The length of the CDR3 is 15 residues. Germline V gives CDR1 SGHRS, CDR2 YFSETQ. This chain connects TRBV5-1 to TRBJ2-1; 8 bases match TRBD2. This clonotype was obtained from a female donor with early-stage non-small cell lung cancer. The sample in question was lung tumor tissue, obtained at surgery. CDR3 nucleotide sequence: TGCGCCAGCAGCCTAGGACTAGCTTTCGACAATGAGCAGTTCTTC. The encoded protein is CASSLGLAFDNEQFF.